Reported below is one TCR beta chain. Its specificity is unknown. Using immunoSEQ multiplex PCR, the repertoire was profiled, and TCRdb retains in-frame clones only, with some absent. In total, the table holds 9,600 or so clones. The record originates from a study of synovial regulatory T cells in juvenile arthritis. Background on the study: One patient received methotrexate plus infliximab; one lacked treatment information.

Germline V CDR1 and CDR2: SGDLS, YYNGEE. The CDR3 sequence is 11 residues long. No DNA sequence was recorded. Median age around 12 years (about 2.2-22.9); median disease duration about 7 years (0.2-19.1). Study results and limitations: Synovial Teff and blood CPL repertoires partially overlapped with iaTreg TCR repertoires, which were largely patient-private.

The TCR was taken from a donor under 30 with juvenile idiopathic arthritis. The sequencing sample was made of Treg cells from blood. Subset of the sample: remaining (HLA-DR-negative) circulating blood Treg cells. This chain connects TRBV9 to TRBJ1-1; TCRdb's D call of TRBD1 is untestable without DNA. This CDR3 is CASSLQGYAFF. Using reference TRBV9 and TRBJ1-1 for the parts outside the CDR3, the full variable domain is DSGVTQTPKHLITATGQRVTLRCSPRSGDLSVYWYQQSLDQGLQFLIQYYNGEERAKGNILERFSAQQFPDLHSELNLSSLELGDSALYFCASSLQGYAFFGQGTRLTVV.